Presented here are 29 T cell receptor beta chains from one specimen sequenced in a study of blood T cell repertoires in COVID-19. TCRdb's table, derived via immunoSEQ multiplex PCR, lists solely in-frame clones and lacks some. The data contain approximately 90,000 clones, around three quarters of them seen just once; the ten biggest clones take up roughly a fifth. Material: peripheral blood. These receptor sequences come from a woman older than 75 with acute or convalescent COVID-19.

This rearrangement joins TRBV5-1 to TRBJ1-1, with 8 nucleotides matching TRBD1. The V gene's germline CDR1 is SGHRS and CDR2 YFSETQ. The CDR3 is made up of 15 amino acids. The trim removed 4 bases at V and 5 bases at J, leaving 10 bases unmatched. The CDR3 reads CASSPSTGGITEAFF. The CDR3 DNA reads as TGCGCCAGCAGCCCCTCAACAGGGGGGATAACTGAAGCTTTCTTT. The variable domain in full, completed from reference TRBV5-1 and TRBJ1-1, reads KAGVTQTPRYLIKTRGQQVTLSCSPISGHRSVSWYQQTPGQGLQFLFEYFSETQRNKGNFPGRFSGRQFSNSRSEMNVSTLELGDSALYLCASSPSTGGITEAFFGQGTRLTVV.

The DNA for the CDR3 is TGTGCCAGCAGGGGGAGTTACGAGCAGTACTTC. This encodes CASRGSYEQYF. The V gene is TRBV6-5, the J gene TRBJ2-7; D possibly corresponds to TRBD2 (5 bases). The germline V and J ends were trimmed by 6 bases and 4 bases, with 7 bases remaining between them. The CDR3 has 11 amino acids. Germline CDR1 MNHEY, CDR2 SVGAGI.

This clone was counted between two and nine times. The V call is TRBV5-1, the J call TRBJ2-1; no firm D call. Trimming took off 5 bases at V and 6 bases at J, with 15 bases between the two ends. The CDR3 loop spans 14 amino acids. CDR1 and CDR2 (germline): SGHRS, YFSETQ. For the CDR3, the DNA is TGCGCCAGCAGTTCGGCTAGTTCCCGCAATGAGCAGTTCTTC. It specifies CASSSASSRNEQFF.

The genes are TRBV5-1 and TRBJ2-1, with TRBD1 identical over 9 bases. Trimming took 1 base from V and 4 from J; bases not matched to a gene: 3. There are 15 residues in the CDR3. CDR1 is SGHRS and CDR2 is YFSETQ in the germline V gene. Here the CDR3 reads CASSLQGQGYNEQFF. In DNA, the CDR3 is TGCGCCAGCAGCTTGCAGGGACAGGGATACAATGAGCAGTTCTTC.

This clone came up a few times. The J gene is TRBJ2-1, the V gene TRBV7-7; TRBD2 matches at 9 bases. From germline, CDR1 is SSHAT and CDR2 FNYEAQ (reference sequence). Trimming at V came to 5 bases and at J to 5 bases, leaving 7 bases not matched to a gene. The CDR3 runs to 15 residues. The CDR3 loop is CASSRGTSLNNEQFF. DNA for the CDR3: TGTGCCAGCAGCCGAGGGACTAGCCTAAACAATGAGCAGTTCTTC.

J is TRBJ2-2 and V is TRBV7-7, with TRBD1 identical over 9 bases. Germline V gene data show CDR1 as SSHAT and CDR2 as FNYEAQ (reference sequence). CDR3 length: 17 amino acids. V lost 4 bases to trimming and J lost 1 base; unmatched junction nucleotides: 7. CDR3 sequence: CASSSGTGTGNTGELFF. The CDR3 DNA follows: TGTGCCAGCAGCTCCGGGACAGGGACCGGGAACACCGGGGAGCTGTTTTTT. Drawing the rest from reference TRBV7-7 and TRBJ2-2, the complete variable domain is GAGVSQSPRYKVTKRGQDVTLRCDPISSHATLYWYQQALGQGPEFLTYFNYEAQPDKSGLPSDRFSAERPEGSISTLTIQRTEQRDSAMYRCASSSGTGTGNTGELFFGEGSRLTVL.

This sequence joins TRBV3-1 (or the pseudogene TRBV3-2) and TRBJ2-5; the match to TRBD2 covers 7 bases. The J segment lost 1 base and the V segment lost 0 bases, leaving 5 bases of the junction unmatched. Germline V gene sequence: CDR1 LGHDT, CDR2 YNNKEL (reference sequence). The CDR3 is 16 residues long. In nucleotides, the CDR3 is TGTGCCAGCAGCCAAGAGGCGGGAGTGCCCCAAGAGACCCAGTACTTC. It yields the protein CASSQEAGVPQETQYF.

J is TRBJ2-1 and V is TRBV5-1; D perhaps matches TRBD2 (6 bases). The V end was cut by 6 bases, the J end by 6 bases, with 19 bases between. The CDR3 has 15 amino acids. Per the germline V gene, CDR1 is SGHRS and CDR2 is YFSETQ. The CDR3 DNA sequence: TGCGCCAGCAAGGCGGGGACGACCACGGGCAATGAGCAGTTCTTC. This translates into CASKAGTTTGNEQFF.

The chain has TRBV6-5 and TRBJ2-7, with D perhaps TRBD1 (5 bases). CDR1 and CDR2 (germline): MNHEY, SVGAGI. The length of the CDR3 is 15 residues. Trimming cost V 7 bases and J 4 bases, with 20 bases left between them. CDR3 nucleotides: TGTGCCAGCATCCCCCGGACACCTCTAGAGTACGAGCAGTACTTC. Encoded protein: CASIPRTPLEYEQYF.

V is TRBV7-2 and J is TRBJ1-6; D remains ambiguous. This CDR3 is 15 amino acids long. CDR1 and CDR2 from the germline V gene are SGHTA and FQGNSA. V dropped 2 bases and J dropped 8 bases, with 13 bases sitting between them. The CDR3 nucleotides read TGTGCCAGCAGCTTACGTACCTCTCGGGATTCACCCCTCCACTTT. Its translation is CASSLRTSRDSPLHF.

The chain couples TRBV21-1 to TRBJ2-3; the D segment call TRBD2 is taken from the table without a DNA check. TRBV21-1 is shown as a pseudogene. This CDR3 spans 17 amino acids. CDR3 amino acids: CASSNSLISLRTDTQYF. The CDR3 DNA reads as TGTGCCAGCAGCAATTCCCTCATTAGCCTACGCACAGATACGCAGTATTTT.

The table lists this clone with a count of one. The chain carries TRBV7-9 and TRBJ2-1; the match to TRBD2 covers 7 bases. The J segment lost 8 bases and the V segment lost 3 bases, leaving 10 bases of the junction unmatched. This CDR3 has 15 amino acids. The germline CDR1 and CDR2 sequences are SEHNR and FQNEAQ (reference sequence). The CDR3 reads CASSFRLARGDEQFF. DNA of the CDR3: TGTGCCAGCAGCTTCCGACTAGCCCGGGGGGATGAGCAGTTCTTC.

This sequence joins TRBV7-2 and TRBJ2-2; maybe TRBD2 (7 bases). The germline gives CDR1 SGHTA, CDR2 FQGNSA. Trimming pared 3 bases from V and 4 bases from J, leaving 24 bases between. The CDR3 is 19 amino acids. The DNA for the CDR3 is TGTGCCAGCAGCTTTCCGGGGCGTAGAGGGGGGGCTGGCACCGGGGAGCTGTTTTTT. Amino acid sequence: CASSFPGRRGGAGTGELFF.

This chain joins TRBV7-2 and TRBJ2-5, with TRBD2 matching over 7 bases. Per germline, CDR1 SGHTA and CDR2 FQGNSA. This CDR3 contains 14 residues. The trim removed 1 base at V and 6 bases at J, leaving 5 bases unmatched. The CDR3 protein is CASSLDGAGKTQYF. DNA for the CDR3: TGTGCCAGCAGCTTAGACGGAGCGGGGAAGACCCAGTACTTC.

The chain carries TRBV5-1 and TRBJ2-3; possible D gene TRBD1, 5 bases. V shed 6 bases and J shed 2 bases, with 13 bases lying between them. This CDR3 is built from 14 residues. Germline lookup yields CDR1 SGHRS and CDR2 YFSETQ. The CDR3 reads CASIESTATDTQYF. The DNA for the CDR3 is TGCGCCAGCATAGAGTCGACAGCCACAGATACGCAGTATTTT.

The J gene is TRBJ1-1, the V gene TRBV5-7; TRBD1 is a possible D gene (5 bases). TRBV5-7 is marked as an open reading frame, function uncertain. This CDR3 has 14 residues. V lost 0 bases to trimming and J lost 5 bases, with 11 bases between them. Here the CDR3 reads CASSLARAETEAFF. In DNA form, the CDR3 reads TGTGCCAGCAGCTTGGCCAGGGCGGAAACTGAAGCTTTCTTT.

V usage is TRBV6-5 and J usage is TRBJ2-7; D may be TRBD1 (6 bases). CDR1 and CDR2 (germline): MNHEY, SVGAGI. The CDR3 is made up of 13 amino acids. Deletions cut 6 bases from V and 2 bases from J, with 11 bases between. The CDR3 DNA sequence: TGTGCCAGCAGAGCCCGGGACACCTACGAGCAGTACTTC. Protein product: CASRARDTYEQYF.

This clone was seen only once. The chain links TRBV7-2 to TRBJ2-5, with 7 bases matching TRBD1. The ends lost 3 bases at V and 5 bases at J; junction bases unmatched: 3. The CDR3 loop spans 13 amino acids. Germline loops: CDR1 SGHTA, CDR2 FQGNSA. CDR3 protein: CASSLGQRETQYF. CDR3 DNA: TGTGCCAGCAGCTTGGGACAGCGGGAGACCCAGTACTTC.

The chain's CDR3 is CASSSGVGFSGYTF. In DNA form, the CDR3 reads TGTGCCAGTAGTTCCGGGGTAGGTTTCAGTGGCTACACCTTC. This sequence joins TRBV19 and TRBJ1-2, with unresolved D. V lost 5 bases and J 7 bases, leaving 17 bases between the germline ends. Per germline, CDR1 LNHDA and CDR2 SQIVND (reference sequence). The CDR3 is 14 residues long.

J is TRBJ2-7 and V is TRBV7-2, with a tentative D call TRBD2 (6 bases). Trimming stripped 5 bases from V and 3 bases from J, with 11 bases between. This CDR3 has 13 amino acids. Germline CDR1 SGHTA, CDR2 FQGNSA. The CDR3 bases are TGTGCCAGCAGCCTCGGGACTCTCTACGAGCAGTACTTC. Its translation: CASSLGTLYEQYF.

Here the CDR3 DNA reads TGCGCCAGCAGCTTGGCGGGGAATAGGAACACTGAAGCTTTCTTT. It specifies CASSLAGNRNTEAFF. This chain connects TRBV5-1 to TRBJ1-1; D call uncertain. With 0 bases removed from V and 1 base from J, the gap between germline ends came to 10 bases. The CDR3 is made up of 15 amino acids. Germline-derived CDR1 and CDR2 are SGHRS and YFSETQ.

The rearrangement links TRBV30 to TRBJ1-2; D may be TRBD1 (6 bases). CDR1 and CDR2 from the germline V gene are GTSNPN and SVGIG (reference sequence). The ends were cut back, 0 bases at V and 7 bases at J, with 15 bases in the middle. The CDR3 totals 14 residues. In nucleotides, the CDR3 is TGTGCCTGGAGTGTCGGTTGGGGGCAGGGTGGCTACACCTTC. This encodes CAWSVGWGQGGYTF.

The chain couples TRBV3-1 (or the pseudogene TRBV3-2) to TRBJ1-1, with D perhaps matching TRBD1 (6 bases). In germline, CDR1 is LGHDT, CDR2 YNNKEL (reference sequence). V lost 4 bases, J lost 0 bases, and 6 bases lay in between. There are 13 residues in the CDR3. The CDR3 is CASSRTVNTEAFF. In DNA, the CDR3 is TGTGCCAGCAGCCGGACAGTGAACACTGAAGCTTTCTTT.

This clone was counted a few times. This sequence joins TRBV28 and TRBJ1-2; TRBD1 aligns across 8 bases. The V gene end was trimmed by 8 bases and the J gene end by 8 bases; junction bases not matched to a gene: 10. CDR1 is MDHEN, CDR2 SYDVKM, per germline. This CDR3 spans 13 amino acids. CDR3: CASYRGSRRGYTF. CDR3 DNA: TGTGCCAGCTACAGGGGGAGTCGAAGAGGCTACACCTTC.

In this sample, this clone turned up a few times. This rearrangement joins TRBV30 to TRBJ1-2; the match to TRBD1 covers 12 bases. V lost 0 bases to trimming and J lost 8 bases; unmatched junction nucleotides: 7. This CDR3 spans 15 amino acids. Per germline, CDR1 GTSNPN and CDR2 SVGIG (reference sequence). Written as DNA, the CDR3 is TGTGCCTGGAGTGTTGGGACAGGGGGCTACCGGGGCTACACCTTC. It encodes CAWSVGTGGYRGYTF.

The chain joins TRBV18 to TRBJ2-7, with D possibly TRBD1 on 5 matching bases. The CDR3 has 14 amino acids. Germline V gene data show CDR1 as KGHSH and CDR2 as LQKENI. V lost 0 bases and J lost 5, with 11 bases in between. Here the CDR3 DNA reads TGTGCCAGCTCACCACCGGCAGGGTTCCACGAGCAGTACTTC. Its translation: CASSPPAGFHEQYF.

V usage is TRBV2 and J usage is TRBJ2-5; 11 bases are a match to TRBD1. Looked up from germline, CDR1 is SNHLY and CDR2 is FYNNEI. V lost 7 bases to trimming and J lost 2 bases; unmatched junction nucleotides: 6. This CDR3 spans 15 amino acids. The CDR3 protein is CASNGQGALQETQYF. DNA of the CDR3: TGTGCCAGCAATGGACAGGGGGCGCTTCAAGAGACCCAGTACTTC.

This chain connects TRBV7-3 to TRBJ2-1; tentatively, D is TRBD1 (5 bases). The CDR3 extends over 15 amino acids. Between the trimmed V and J ends, which lost 3 bases and 7 bases, there was a span of 16 bases. Per the germline V gene, CDR1 is SGHTA and CDR2 is FQGTGA. CDR3 sequence reads: CASSFRQGSINEQFF. DNA of the CDR3: TGTGCCAGCAGCTTCCGGCAGGGCAGTATTAATGAGCAGTTCTTC.

The V gene is TRBV7-2, the J gene TRBJ1-2, with no clear D. The CDR3 spans 12 residues. Germline loops: CDR1 SGHTA, CDR2 FQGNSA. Trimming stripped 2 bases from V and 8 bases from J, with 9 bases between. In nucleotides, the CDR3 is TGTGCCAGCAGCTTATCTTCGCGGGGCTACACCTTC. This gives the protein CASSLSSRGYTF.